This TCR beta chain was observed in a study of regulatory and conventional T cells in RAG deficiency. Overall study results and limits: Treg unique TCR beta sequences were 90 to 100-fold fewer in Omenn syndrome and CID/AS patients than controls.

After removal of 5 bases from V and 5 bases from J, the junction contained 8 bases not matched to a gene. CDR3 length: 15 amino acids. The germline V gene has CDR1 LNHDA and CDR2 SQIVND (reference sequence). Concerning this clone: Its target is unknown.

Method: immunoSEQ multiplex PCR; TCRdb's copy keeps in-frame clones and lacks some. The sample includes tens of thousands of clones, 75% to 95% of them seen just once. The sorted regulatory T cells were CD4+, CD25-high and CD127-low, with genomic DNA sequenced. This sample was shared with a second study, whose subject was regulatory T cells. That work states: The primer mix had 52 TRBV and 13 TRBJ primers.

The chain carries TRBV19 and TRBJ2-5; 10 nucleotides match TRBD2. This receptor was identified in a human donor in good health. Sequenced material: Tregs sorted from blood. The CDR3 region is CASSLQGTSVETQYF. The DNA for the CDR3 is TGTGCCAGTAGTCTTCAGGGGACTAGCGTTGAGACCCAGTACTTC.